Following are 8 T cell receptor beta chains from one sample sequenced in a study of blood T cell repertoires in COVID-19 (dated by TCRdb to 2020 to 2021). The library was built by means of the immunoSEQ multiplex PCR assay. TCRdb limited this immuneACCESS table to in-frame rearrangements with V and J called. A share of clones is missing; checked studies link under half to unresolved V genes, and the rest is unexplained. For this sample the table gives over 200,000 clones, of which roughly 90% were detected only once. The ten biggest clones cover around 2.8% of the sample. The sequencing input was peripheral blood. Every receptor here comes from a woman in her sixties or seventies with acute or convalescent COVID-19.

The chain carries TRBV24-1 and TRBJ2-7; TRBD1 is a possible D gene (5 bases). Germline CDR1 is KGHDR and CDR2 is SFDVKD. V lost 5 bases and J 4 bases, leaving 23 bases between the germline ends. There are 17 residues in the CDR3. CDR3 bases: TGTGCCACCAGTGGTAACTGGACACAACAAGCGTCATACGAGCAGTACTTC. This encodes CATSGNWTQQASYEQYF.

The chain uses TRBV28 and TRBJ1-5, with 7 bases matching TRBD1. CDR3 length equals 15 residues. Per germline, CDR1 MDHEN and CDR2 SYDVKM. Trimming at V came to 5 bases and at J to 4 bases, leaving 8 bases not matched to a gene. CDR3 sequence reads: CASSPSDRLNQPQHF. CDR3 DNA sequence: TGTGCCAGCAGTCCTTCGGACAGGCTAAATCAGCCCCAGCATTTT.

The rearrangement joins TRBV19 to TRBJ1-5; tentative D call: TRBD1 (5 bases). Trimming took 4 bases from V and 7 from J, leaving 11 bases between them. CDR1 and CDR2 from the germline V gene are LNHDA and SQIVND (reference sequence). This CDR3 comprises 13 residues. CDR3: CASSSVGGQPQHF. In DNA form, the CDR3 reads TGTGCCAGTAGTAGCGTGGGGGGACAGCCCCAGCATTTT.

This chain connects TRBV5-1 to TRBJ2-2; the D gene is possibly TRBD2 (5 bases). The CDR3 runs to 15 residues. Germline V gene data show CDR1 as SGHRS and CDR2 as YFSETQ. V was clipped by 2 bases and J by 2 bases, with 10 bases between them. This CDR3 reads CASSFSAGNTGELFF. CDR3 nucleotides: TGCGCCAGCAGCTTCTCCGCGGGTAACACCGGGGAGCTGTTTTTT.

The chain uses TRBV30 and TRBJ2-5, with 8 positions matching TRBD1. Looked up from germline, CDR1 is GTSNPN and CDR2 is SVGIG (reference sequence). V shed 0 bases and J 5 bases; nucleotides not matched to a gene: 8. The length of the CDR3 is 15 residues. CDR3 protein: CAWSVRQGATETQYF. The CDR3 region has the DNA TGTGCCTGGAGTGTAAGGCAGGGGGCGACGGAGACCCAGTACTTC.

The J gene is TRBJ2-7, the V gene TRBV7-8; TRBD2 aligns across 13 bases. From germline, CDR1 is SGHVS and CDR2 FQNEAQ. The CDR3 is made up of 16 amino acids. The junction had 8 bases not matched to a gene; V was cut back by 7 bases and J by 2 bases. The CDR3 nucleotides are TGTGCCAGCAAACGGACTAGCGGGGGTCGAACCTACGAGCAGTACTTC. The encoded protein is CASKRTSGGRTYEQYF.

CDR3 in amino acids: CASSRQQGTQETQYF. The CDR3 DNA reads as TGCGCCAGCAGCCGCCAACAGGGGACTCAAGAGACCCAGTACTTC. This sequence joins TRBV4-1 and TRBJ2-5, with D maybe TRBD1 (7 bases). Germline CDR1 and CDR2: MGHRA and YSYEKL. The CDR3 has 15 amino acids. V lost 4 bases and J 2 bases, leaving 14 bases between the germline ends.

A few counts support this clone. The chain employs TRBV7-2 and TRBJ2-5, with a tentative D call TRBD1 (6 bases). The V end lost 5 bases, the J end lost 4 bases, and 17 bases lay between the germline ends. CDR1 and CDR2 from the germline V gene are SGHTA and FQGNSA. The CDR3 contains 15 residues. CDR3 loop: CASSLSGHEGETQYF. The CDR3 DNA is TGTGCCAGCAGCCTATCGGGACATGAGGGAGAGACCCAGTACTTC.